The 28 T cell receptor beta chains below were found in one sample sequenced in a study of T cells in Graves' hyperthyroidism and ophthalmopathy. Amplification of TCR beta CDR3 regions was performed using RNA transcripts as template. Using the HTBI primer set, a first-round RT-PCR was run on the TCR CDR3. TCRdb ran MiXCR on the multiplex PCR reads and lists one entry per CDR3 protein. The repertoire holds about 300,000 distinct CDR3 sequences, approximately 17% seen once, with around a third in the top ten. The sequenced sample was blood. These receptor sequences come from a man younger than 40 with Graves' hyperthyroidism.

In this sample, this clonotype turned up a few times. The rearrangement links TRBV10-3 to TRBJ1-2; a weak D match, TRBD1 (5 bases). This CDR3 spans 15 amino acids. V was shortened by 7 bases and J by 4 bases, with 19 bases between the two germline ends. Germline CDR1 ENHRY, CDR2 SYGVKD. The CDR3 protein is CAINGADYPSYGYTF. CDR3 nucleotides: TGTGCCATCAATGGGGCCGATTACCCTTCCTATGGCTACACCTTC.

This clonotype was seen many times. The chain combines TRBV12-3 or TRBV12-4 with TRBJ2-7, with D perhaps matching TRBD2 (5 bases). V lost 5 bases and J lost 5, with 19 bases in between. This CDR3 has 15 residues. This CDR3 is CASSPPLRAVHEQYF. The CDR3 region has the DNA TGTGCCAGCAGTCCCCCCCTGAGGGCTGTCCACGAGCAGTACTTC.

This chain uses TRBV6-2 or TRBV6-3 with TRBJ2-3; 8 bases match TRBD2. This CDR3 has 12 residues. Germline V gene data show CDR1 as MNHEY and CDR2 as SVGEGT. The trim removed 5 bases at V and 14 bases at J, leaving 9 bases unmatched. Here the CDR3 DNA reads TGTGCCAGCAGTCGACTAGCGTCCCCCCCGTATTTT. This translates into CASSRLASPPYF.

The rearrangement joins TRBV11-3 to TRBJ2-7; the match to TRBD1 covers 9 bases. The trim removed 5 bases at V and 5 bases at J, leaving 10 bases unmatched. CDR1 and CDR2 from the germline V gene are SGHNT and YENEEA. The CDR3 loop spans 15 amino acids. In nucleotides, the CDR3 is TGTGCCAGCAGCCCCAGGACAGGGGTTGTCCACGAGCAGTACTTC. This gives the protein CASSPRTGVVHEQYF.

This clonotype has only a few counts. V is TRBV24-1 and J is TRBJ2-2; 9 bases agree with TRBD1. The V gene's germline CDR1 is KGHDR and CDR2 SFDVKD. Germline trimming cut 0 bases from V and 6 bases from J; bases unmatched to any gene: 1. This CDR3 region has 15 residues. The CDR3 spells CATSDLGTGSGELFF. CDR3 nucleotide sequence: TGTGCCACCAGTGATTTGGGGACAGGGTCCGGGGAGCTGTTTTTT.

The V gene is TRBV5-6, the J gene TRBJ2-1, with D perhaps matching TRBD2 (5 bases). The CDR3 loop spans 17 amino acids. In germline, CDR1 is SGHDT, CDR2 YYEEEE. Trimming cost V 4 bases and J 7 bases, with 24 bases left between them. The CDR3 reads CASSPRRSGGGVNEQFF. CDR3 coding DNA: TGTGCCAGCAGCCCCCGGCGAAGCGGAGGAGGAGTGAATGAGCAGTTCTTC.

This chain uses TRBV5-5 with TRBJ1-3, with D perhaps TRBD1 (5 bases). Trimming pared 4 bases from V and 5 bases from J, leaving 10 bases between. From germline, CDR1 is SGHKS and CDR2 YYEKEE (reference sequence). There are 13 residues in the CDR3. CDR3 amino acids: CASSGGLRNTIYF. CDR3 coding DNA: TGTGCCAGCAGCGGGGGACTGAGAAACACCATATATTTT.

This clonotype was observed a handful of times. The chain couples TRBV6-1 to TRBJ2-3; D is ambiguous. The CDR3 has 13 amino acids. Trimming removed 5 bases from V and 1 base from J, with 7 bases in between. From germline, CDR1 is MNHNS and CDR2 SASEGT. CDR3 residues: CASSYAGTDTQYF. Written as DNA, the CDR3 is TGTGCCAGCAGTTACGCGGGCACAGATACGCAGTATTTT.

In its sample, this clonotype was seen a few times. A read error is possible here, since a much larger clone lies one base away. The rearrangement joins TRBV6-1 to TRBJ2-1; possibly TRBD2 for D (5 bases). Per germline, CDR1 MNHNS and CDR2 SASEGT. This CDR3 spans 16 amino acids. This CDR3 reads CTSSKTGLPPYNEQFF. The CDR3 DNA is TGTACCAGCAGCAAGACCGGACTGCCACCGTACAATGAGCAGTTCTTC.

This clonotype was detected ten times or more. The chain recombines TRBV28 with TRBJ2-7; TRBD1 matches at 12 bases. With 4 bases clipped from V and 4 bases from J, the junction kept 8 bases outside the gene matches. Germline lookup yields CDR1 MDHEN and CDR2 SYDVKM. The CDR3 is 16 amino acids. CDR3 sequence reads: CASSSRPGQGAYEQYF. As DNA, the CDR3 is TGTGCCAGCAGTTCAAGACCGGGACAGGGGGCTTACGAGCAGTACTTC. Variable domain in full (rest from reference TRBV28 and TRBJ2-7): DVKVTQSSRYLVKRTGEKVFLECVQDMDHENMFWYRQDPGLGLRLIYFSYDVKMKEKGDIPEGYSVSREKKERFSLILESASTNQTSMYLCASSSRPGQGAYEQYFGPGTRLTVT.

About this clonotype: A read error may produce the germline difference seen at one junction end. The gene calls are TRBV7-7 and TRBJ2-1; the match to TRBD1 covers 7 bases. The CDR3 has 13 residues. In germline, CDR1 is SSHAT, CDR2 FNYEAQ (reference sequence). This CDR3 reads CASSSLQGYEQFF. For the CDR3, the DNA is TGTGCTAGCAGTTCCTTACAGGGGTATGAGCAGTTCTTC.

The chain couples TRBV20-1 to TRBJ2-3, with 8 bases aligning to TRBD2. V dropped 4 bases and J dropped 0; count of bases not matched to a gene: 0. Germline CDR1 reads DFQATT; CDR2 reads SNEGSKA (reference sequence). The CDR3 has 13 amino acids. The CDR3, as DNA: TGCAGTGCTACTAGCGGGAGCACAGATACGCAGTATTTT. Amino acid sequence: CSATSGSTDTQYF.

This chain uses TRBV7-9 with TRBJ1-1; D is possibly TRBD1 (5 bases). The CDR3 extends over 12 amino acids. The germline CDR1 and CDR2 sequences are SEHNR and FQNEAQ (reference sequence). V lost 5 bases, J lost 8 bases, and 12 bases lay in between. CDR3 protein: CASSTGGSEAFF. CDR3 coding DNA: TGTGCCAGCAGCACTGGGGGTTCAGAAGCTTTCTTT.

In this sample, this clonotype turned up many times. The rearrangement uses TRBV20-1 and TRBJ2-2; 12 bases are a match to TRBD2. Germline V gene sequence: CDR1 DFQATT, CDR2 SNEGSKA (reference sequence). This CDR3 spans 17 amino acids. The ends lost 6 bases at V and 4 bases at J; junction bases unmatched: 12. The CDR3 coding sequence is TGCAGTGCCCCCGCGGCGGGACTAGCGGGCGTCACCGGGGAGCTGTTTTTT. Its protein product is CSAPAAGLAGVTGELFF.

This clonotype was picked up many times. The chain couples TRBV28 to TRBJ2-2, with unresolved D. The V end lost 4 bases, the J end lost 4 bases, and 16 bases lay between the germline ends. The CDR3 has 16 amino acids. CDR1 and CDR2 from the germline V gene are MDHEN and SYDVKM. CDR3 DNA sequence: TGTGCCAGCAGTTCCCAGGTTTTTTCCTTCACCGGGGAGCTGTTTTTT. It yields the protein CASSSQVFSFTGELFF.

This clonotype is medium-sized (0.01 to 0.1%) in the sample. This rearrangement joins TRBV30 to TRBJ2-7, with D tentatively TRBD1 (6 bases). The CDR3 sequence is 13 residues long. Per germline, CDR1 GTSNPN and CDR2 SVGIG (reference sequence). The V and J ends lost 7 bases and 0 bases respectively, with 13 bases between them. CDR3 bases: TGTGCCTTAACAGGGCCTGACTCCTACGAGCAGTACTTC. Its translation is CALTGPDSYEQYF.

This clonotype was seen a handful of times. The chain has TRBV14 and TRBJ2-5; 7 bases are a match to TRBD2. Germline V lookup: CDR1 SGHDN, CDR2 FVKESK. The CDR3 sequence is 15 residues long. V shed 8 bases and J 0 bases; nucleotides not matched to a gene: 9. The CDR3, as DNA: TGTGCCAGCGGCTGGCGGGAGAACTACCAAGAGACCCAGTACTTC. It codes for CASGWRENYQETQYF. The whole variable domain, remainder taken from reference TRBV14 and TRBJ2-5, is EAGVTQFPSHSVIEKGQTVTLRCDPISGHDNLYWYRRVMGKEIKFLLHFVKESKQDESGMPNNRFLAERTGGTYSTLKVQPAELEDSGVYFCASGWRENYQETQYFGPGTRLLVL.

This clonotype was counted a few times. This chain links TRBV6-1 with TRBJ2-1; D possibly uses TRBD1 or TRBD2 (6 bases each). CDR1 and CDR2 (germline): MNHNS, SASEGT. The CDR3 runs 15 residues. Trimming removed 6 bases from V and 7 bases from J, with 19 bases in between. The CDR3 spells CASSLGGRGINEQFF. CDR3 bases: TGTGCCAGCAGCCTAGGGGGGAGAGGCATAAATGAGCAGTTCTTC.

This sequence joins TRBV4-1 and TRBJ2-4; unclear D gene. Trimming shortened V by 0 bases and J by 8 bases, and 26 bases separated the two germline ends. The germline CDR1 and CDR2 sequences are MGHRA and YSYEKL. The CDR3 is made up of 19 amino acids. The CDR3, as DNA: TGCGCCAGCAGCCAAGATCCTTTGAGCGTGATCACCACCTTAGACATTCAGTACTTC. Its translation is CASSQDPLSVITTLDIQYF.

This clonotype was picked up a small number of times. Written as DNA, the CDR3 is TGTGCCAGTAGTGTCACAGGGGCTGAAGAGACCCAGTACTTC. This codes for CASSVTGAEETQYF. V gene TRBV19 combines with J gene TRBJ2-5; TRBD1 agrees at 7 bases. V lost 5 bases, J lost 3 bases, and 6 bases stayed unmatched. The germline V gene has CDR1 LNHDA and CDR2 SQIVND (reference sequence). The CDR3 has 14 amino acids.

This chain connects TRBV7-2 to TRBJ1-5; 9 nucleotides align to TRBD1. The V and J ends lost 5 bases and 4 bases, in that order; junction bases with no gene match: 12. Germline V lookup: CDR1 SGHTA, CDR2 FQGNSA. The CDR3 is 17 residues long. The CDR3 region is CASSPGTGTVRNQPQHF. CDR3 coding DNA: TGTGCCAGCAGCCCGGGGACAGGGACGGTTCGGAATCAGCCCCAGCATTTT.

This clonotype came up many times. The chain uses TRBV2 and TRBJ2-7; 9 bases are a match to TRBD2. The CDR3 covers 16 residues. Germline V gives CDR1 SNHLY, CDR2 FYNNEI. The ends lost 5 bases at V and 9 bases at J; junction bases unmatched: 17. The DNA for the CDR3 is TGTGCCAGCAGTCTAAGCGGGAGGCCCGAATGGGGGGGGCAGTACTTC. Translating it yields CASSLSGRPEWGGQYF.

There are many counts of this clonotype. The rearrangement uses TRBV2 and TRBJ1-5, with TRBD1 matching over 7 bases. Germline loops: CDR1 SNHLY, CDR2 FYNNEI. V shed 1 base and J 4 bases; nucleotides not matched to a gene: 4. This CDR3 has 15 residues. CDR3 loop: CASSEGIQGNQPQHF. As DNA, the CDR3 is TGTGCCAGCAGTGAAGGAATACAGGGGAATCAGCCCCAGCATTTT.

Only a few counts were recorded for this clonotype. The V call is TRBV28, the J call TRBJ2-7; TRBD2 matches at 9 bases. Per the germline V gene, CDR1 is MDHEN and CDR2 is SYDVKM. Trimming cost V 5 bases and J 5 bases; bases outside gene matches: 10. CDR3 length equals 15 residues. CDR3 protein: CASSPPAGGINEQYF. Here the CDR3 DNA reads TGTGCCAGCAGTCCACCAGCGGGAGGAATTAACGAGCAGTACTTC.

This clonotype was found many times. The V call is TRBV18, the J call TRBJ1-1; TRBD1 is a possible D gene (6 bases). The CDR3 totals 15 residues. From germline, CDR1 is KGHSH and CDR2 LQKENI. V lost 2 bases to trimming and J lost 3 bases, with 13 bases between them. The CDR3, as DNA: TGTGCCAGCTCACCAAACAGGGTTGCGGACACTGAAGCTTTCTTT. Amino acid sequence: CASSPNRVADTEAFF.

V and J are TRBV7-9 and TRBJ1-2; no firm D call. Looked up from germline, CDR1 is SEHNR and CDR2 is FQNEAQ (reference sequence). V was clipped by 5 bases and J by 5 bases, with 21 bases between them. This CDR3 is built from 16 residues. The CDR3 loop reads CASSPLRGEKRYGYTF. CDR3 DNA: TGTGCCAGCAGCCCTCTTCGAGGCGAGAAGAGGTATGGCTACACCTTC.

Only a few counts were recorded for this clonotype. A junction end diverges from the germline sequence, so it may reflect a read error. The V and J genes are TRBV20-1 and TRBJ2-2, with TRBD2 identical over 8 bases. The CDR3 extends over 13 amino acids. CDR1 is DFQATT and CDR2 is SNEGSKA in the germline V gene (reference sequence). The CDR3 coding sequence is TGCAGTGCCGTAGTTAGCGGGACCGGGGAGCCGTTTTTT. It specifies CSAVVSGTGEPFF.

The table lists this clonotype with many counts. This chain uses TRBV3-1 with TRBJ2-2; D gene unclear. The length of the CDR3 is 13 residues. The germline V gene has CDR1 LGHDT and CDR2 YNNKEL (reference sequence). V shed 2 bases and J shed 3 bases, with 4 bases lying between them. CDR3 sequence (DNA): TGTGCCAGCAGCCAACACGACACCGGGGAGCTGTTTTTT. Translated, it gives CASSQHDTGELFF. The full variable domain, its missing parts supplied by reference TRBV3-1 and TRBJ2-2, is DTAVSQTPKYLVTQMGNDKSIKCEQNLGHDTMYWYKQDSKKFLKIMFSYNNKELIINETVPNRFSPKSPDKAHLNLHINSLELGDSAVYFCASSQHDTGELFFGEGSRLTVL.